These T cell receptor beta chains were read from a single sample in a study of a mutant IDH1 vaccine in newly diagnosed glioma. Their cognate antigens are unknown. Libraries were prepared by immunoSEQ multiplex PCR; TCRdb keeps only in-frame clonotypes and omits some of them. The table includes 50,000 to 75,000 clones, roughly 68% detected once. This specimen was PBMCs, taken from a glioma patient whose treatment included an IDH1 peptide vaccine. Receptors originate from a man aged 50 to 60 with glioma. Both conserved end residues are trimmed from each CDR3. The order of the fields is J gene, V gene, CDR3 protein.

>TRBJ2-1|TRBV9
ASSPLLQEQF
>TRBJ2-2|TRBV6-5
ASSRGVMGGGELF
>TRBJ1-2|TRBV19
ASLKGPGDYGYT
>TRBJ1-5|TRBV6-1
ASNVRGNQPQH
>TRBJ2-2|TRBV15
ATSRDGIGELF
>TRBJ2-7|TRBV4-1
ASSPREVSSYEQY
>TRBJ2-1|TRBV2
ATNPGTGVNEQF
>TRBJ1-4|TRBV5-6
ASSLGASPGREKLF
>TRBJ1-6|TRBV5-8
ASSTIRDRVDSPLH
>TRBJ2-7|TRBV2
ASRPDRNSYEQY
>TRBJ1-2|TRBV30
AWTHLLGGYT
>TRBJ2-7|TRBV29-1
SVEDPGQGVSYEQY
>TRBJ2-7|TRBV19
ASRQGPMDEQY
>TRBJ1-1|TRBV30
AWSGTVEAF
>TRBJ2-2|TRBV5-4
ASSLKGQYTGELF
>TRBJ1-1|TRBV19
ASSPSQAGFAEAF
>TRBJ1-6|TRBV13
ASSSRDRGYNSPLH
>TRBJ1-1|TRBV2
ASSRVQGAAF
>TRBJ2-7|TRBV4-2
ASSQDRGGLLQY
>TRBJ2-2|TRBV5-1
ASTWAAGLSTNTGELF
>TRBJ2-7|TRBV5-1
ASTVAAGAYEQY
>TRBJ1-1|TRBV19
ASSGQTGRPQNTEAF
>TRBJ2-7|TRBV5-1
ASSLSGQGFSYEQY
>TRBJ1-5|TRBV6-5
ASSYSIGGSQPQH
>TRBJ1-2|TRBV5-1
ASSQVDSLYGYT
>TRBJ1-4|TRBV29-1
SVLEQQASEKLF
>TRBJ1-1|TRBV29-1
SGTGDTEAF
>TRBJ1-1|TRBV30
AWTQVTSNTEAF
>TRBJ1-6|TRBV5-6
ASSYWGTNSPLH
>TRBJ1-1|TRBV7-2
ASSLYTEAF
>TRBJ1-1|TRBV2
ASSLQGRDTEAF
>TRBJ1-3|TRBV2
ASTKRGNTIY
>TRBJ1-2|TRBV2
ASNRGSNYGYT
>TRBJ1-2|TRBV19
ASGPQGKVNYGYT
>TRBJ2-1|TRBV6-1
ASSLAGGTSDEQF
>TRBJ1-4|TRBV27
ASSWTGLKEKLF
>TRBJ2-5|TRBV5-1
ASRGRLAGTLETQY
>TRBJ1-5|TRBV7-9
ASSLAGSQPQH
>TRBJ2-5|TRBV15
ATSVAGGAVETQY
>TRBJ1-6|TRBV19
ASSMGARSYNSPLH
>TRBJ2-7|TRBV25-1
ASNKGQGAYEQY
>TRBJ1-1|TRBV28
ASSMDSTEAF
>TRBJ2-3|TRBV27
ASSHRAGFLTQY